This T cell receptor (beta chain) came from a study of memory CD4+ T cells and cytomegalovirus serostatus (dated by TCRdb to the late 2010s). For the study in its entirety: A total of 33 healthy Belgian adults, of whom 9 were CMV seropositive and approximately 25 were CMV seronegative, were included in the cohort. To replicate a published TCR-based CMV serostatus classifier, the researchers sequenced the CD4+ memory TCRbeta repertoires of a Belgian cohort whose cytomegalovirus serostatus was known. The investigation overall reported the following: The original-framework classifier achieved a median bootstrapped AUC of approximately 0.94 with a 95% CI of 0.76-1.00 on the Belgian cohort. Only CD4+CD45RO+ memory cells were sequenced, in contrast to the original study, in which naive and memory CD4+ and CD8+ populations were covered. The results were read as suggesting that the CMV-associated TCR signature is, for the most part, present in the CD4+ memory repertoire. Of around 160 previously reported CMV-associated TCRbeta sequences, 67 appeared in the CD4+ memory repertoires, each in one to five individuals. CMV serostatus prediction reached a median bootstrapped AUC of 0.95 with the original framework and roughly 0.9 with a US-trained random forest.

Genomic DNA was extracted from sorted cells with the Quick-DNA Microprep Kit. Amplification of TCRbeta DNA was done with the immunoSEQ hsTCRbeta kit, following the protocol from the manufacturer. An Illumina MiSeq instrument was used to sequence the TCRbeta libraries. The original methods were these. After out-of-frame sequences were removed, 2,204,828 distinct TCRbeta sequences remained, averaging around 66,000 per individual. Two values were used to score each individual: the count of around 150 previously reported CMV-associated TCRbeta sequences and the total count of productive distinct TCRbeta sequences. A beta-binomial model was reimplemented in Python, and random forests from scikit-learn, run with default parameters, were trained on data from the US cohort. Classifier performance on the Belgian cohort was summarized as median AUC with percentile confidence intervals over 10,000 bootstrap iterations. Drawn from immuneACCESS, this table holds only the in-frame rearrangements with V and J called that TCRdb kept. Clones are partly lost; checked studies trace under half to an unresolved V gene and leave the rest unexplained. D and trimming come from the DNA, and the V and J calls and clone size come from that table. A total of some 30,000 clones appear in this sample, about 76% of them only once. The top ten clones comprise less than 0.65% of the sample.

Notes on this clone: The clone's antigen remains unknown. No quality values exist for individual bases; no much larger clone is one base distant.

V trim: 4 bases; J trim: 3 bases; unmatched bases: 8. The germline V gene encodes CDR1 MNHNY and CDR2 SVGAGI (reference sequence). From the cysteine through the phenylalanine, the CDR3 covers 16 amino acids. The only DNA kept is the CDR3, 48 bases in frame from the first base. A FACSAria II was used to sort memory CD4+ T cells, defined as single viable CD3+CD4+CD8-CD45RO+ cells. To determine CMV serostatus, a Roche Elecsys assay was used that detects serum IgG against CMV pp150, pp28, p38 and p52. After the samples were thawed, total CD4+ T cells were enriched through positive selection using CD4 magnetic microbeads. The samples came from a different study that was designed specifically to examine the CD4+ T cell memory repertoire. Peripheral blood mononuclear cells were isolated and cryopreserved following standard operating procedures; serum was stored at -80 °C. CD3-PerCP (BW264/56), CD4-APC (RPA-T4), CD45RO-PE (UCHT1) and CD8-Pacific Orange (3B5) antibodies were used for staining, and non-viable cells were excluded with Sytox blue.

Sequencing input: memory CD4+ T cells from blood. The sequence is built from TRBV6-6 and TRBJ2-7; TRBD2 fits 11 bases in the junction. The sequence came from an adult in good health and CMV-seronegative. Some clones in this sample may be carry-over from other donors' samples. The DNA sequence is TGTGCCAGCAGTTCCCTGGGGACTAGCGGAAGCTACGAGCAGTACTTC. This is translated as CASSSLGTSGSYEQYF.